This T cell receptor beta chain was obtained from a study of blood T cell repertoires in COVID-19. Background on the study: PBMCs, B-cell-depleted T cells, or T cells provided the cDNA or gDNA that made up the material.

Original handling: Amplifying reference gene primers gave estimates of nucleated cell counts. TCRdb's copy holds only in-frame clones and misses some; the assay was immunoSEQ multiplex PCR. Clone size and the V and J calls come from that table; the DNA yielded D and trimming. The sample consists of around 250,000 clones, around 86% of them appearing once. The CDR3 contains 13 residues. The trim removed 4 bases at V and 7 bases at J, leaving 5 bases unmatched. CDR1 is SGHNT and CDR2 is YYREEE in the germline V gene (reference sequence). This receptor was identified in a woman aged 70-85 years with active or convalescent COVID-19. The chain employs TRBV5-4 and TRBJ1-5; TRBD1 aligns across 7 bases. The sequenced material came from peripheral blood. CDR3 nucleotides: TGTGCCAGCAGCCTCGACAGGGAACAGCCCCAGCATTTT. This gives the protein CASSLDREQPQHF.